These T cell receptor beta chains were read from a single sample in a study of shared clonotypes between healthy human individuals. Clones were read by immunoSEQ multiplex PCR, and TCRdb kept only the in-frame ones, dropping some. The sample comprises fewer than 700,000 clones, 70% to 80% of which are singletons, and 9.5% to 15% rests with the top ten. Sequencing was done on a sample of PBMCs. The receptor set was obtained from a woman aged 40 to 49 in good health. Some clones in this sample may be carry-over from other donors' samples. Both conserved end residues are part of each CDR3. The order of the fields is V gene, J gene, D gene, clone size, CDR3 protein, CDR3 DNA. D genes are given only for firm matches. Only some rows state a clone size, as once, few, many or a class for expanded clones.

v_call: TRBV11-2; j_call: TRBJ1-3; d_call: -; clone_size: -; cdr3_aa: CASSLAAGSSGNTIYF; cdr3_nt: TGTGCCAGCAGCTTAGCAGCGGGGTCTTCTGGAAACACCATATATTTT
v_call: TRBV2; j_call: TRBJ1-6; d_call: -; clone_size: few; cdr3_aa: CASSEPLNSPLHF; cdr3_nt: TGTGCCAGCAGTGAACCCCTAAATTCACCCCTCCACTTT
v_call: TRBV18; j_call: TRBJ2-1; d_call: -; clone_size: -; cdr3_aa: CASSPTARATSYNEQFF; cdr3_nt: TGTGCCAGCTCACCAACCGCGCGGGCCACCTCCTACAATGAGCAGTTCTTC
v_call: TRBV7-9; j_call: TRBJ2-3; d_call: -; clone_size: -; cdr3_aa: CASSLDSDTQYF; cdr3_nt: TGTGCCAGCAGCCTGGACTCTGATACGCAGTATTTT
v_call: TRBV9; j_call: TRBJ2-7; d_call: -; clone_size: -; cdr3_aa: CASSVGGTPDEQYF; cdr3_nt: TGTGCCAGCAGCGTAGGGGGGACACCCGACGAGCAGTACTTC
v_call: TRBV15; j_call: TRBJ2-1; d_call: -; clone_size: -; cdr3_aa: CATSRAGGYEQFF; cdr3_nt: TGTGCCACCAGCAGAGCGGGCGGTTATGAGCAGTTCTTC
v_call: TRBV7-6; j_call: TRBJ2-7; d_call: -; clone_size: -; cdr3_aa: CASSLVTAEWVEQYF; cdr3_nt: TGTGCCAGCAGCTTAGTGACAGCCGAGTGGGTCGAGCAGTACTTC
v_call: TRBV11-2; j_call: TRBJ2-7; d_call: -; clone_size: -; cdr3_aa: CASSRGLVLYEQYF; cdr3_nt: TGTGCCAGCAGCCGCGGGCTAGTTTTGTACGAGCAGTACTTC
v_call: TRBV27; j_call: TRBJ2-2; d_call: -; clone_size: -; cdr3_aa: CASSFFRGSPLNTGELFF; cdr3_nt: TGTGCCAGCAGTTTCTTCAGGGGTTCTCCTCTGAACACCGGGGAGCTGTTTTTT
v_call: TRBV29-1; j_call: TRBJ1-1; d_call: -; clone_size: many; cdr3_aa: CSVEIGGGTEAFF; cdr3_nt: TGCAGCGTTGAAATCGGGGGTGGGACTGAAGCTTTCTTT
v_call: TRBV14; j_call: TRBJ1-2; d_call: TRBD1; clone_size: -; cdr3_aa: CASSQGPGTGDGYTF; cdr3_nt: TGTGCCAGCAGCCAAGGCCCCGGGACAGGGGATGGCTACACCTTC
v_call: TRBV10-3; j_call: TRBJ2-4; d_call: -; clone_size: -; cdr3_aa: CAISDRPRYLQYF; cdr3_nt: TGTGCCATCAGTGATCGACCGAGGTACCTTCAGTACTTC
v_call: TRBV19; j_call: TRBJ1-5; d_call: -; clone_size: -; cdr3_aa: CASSEQAHQPQHF; cdr3_nt: TGTGCCAGTAGTGAGCAGGCACATCAGCCCCAGCATTTT
v_call: TRBV4-1; j_call: TRBJ2-1; d_call: -; clone_size: few; cdr3_aa: CASSYNEQFF; cdr3_nt: TGCGCCAGCAGCTACAATGAGCAGTTCTTC
v_call: TRBV5-4; j_call: TRBJ2-6; d_call: -; clone_size: -; cdr3_aa: CASSRASGANVLTF; cdr3_nt: TGTGCCAGCAGCAGAGCTTCTGGGGCCAACGTCCTGACTTTC
v_call: TRBV18; j_call: TRBJ2-2; d_call: -; clone_size: -; cdr3_aa: CASSPPWRSRELFF; cdr3_nt: TGTGCCAGCTCACCACCGTGGCGTTCCCGGGAGCTGTTTTTT
v_call: TRBV5-4; j_call: TRBJ2-2; d_call: TRBD2; clone_size: -; cdr3_aa: CASRPGTSGFTGELFF; cdr3_nt: TGTGCCAGCAGGCCCGGGACTAGCGGTTTTACCGGGGAGCTATTTTTT
v_call: TRBV19; j_call: TRBJ1-3; d_call: -; clone_size: -; cdr3_aa: CASSQGTANTIYF; cdr3_nt: TGTGCCAGTAGTCAAGGGACGGCAAACACCATATATTTT
v_call: TRBV28; j_call: TRBJ2-7; d_call: -; clone_size: -; cdr3_aa: CASRAAYEQYF; cdr3_nt: TGTGCCAGCAGGGCTGCCTACGAGCAGTACTTC
v_call: TRBV7-9; j_call: TRBJ2-1; d_call: TRBD2; clone_size: -; cdr3_aa: CASSLGGLASEQFF; cdr3_nt: TGTGCCAGCAGCTTAGGGGGACTAGCTAGTGAGCAGTTCTTC
v_call: TRBV7-9; j_call: TRBJ2-1; d_call: TRBD2; clone_size: -; cdr3_aa: CASSSPTSGRVGEQFF; cdr3_nt: TGTGCCAGCAGCTCTCCGACTAGCGGGAGGGTTGGTGAGCAGTTCTTC
v_call: TRBV6-6; j_call: TRBJ2-3; d_call: -; clone_size: -; cdr3_aa: CASSLGGSTDTQYF; cdr3_nt: TGTGCCAGCAGTCTCGGGGGAAGCACAGATACGCAGTATTTT
v_call: TRBV15; j_call: TRBJ2-7; d_call: -; clone_size: -; cdr3_aa: CATSRGTTGLRHEQYF; cdr3_nt: TGTGCCACCAGCCGCGGAACGACAGGCCTCCGGCACGAGCAGTACTTC
v_call: TRBV15; j_call: TRBJ2-2; d_call: TRBD1; clone_size: -; cdr3_aa: CATSWRQGLAGELFF; cdr3_nt: TGTGCCACCAGCTGGCGACAGGGGTTGGCCGGGGAGCTGTTTTTT
v_call: TRBV7-6; j_call: TRBJ2-7; d_call: TRBD2; clone_size: -; cdr3_aa: CASSLAPFTSGSYEQYF; cdr3_nt: TGTGCCAGCAGCTTAGCCCCCTTCACTAGCGGGAGTTACGAGCAGTACTTC
v_call: TRBV28; j_call: TRBJ2-1; d_call: TRBD2; clone_size: -; cdr3_aa: CASSAPASGRASYNEQFF; cdr3_nt: TGTGCCAGCAGTGCCCCGGCTAGCGGGAGGGCCTCGTACAATGAGCAGTTCTTC
v_call: TRBV7-9; j_call: TRBJ2-7; d_call: TRBD2; clone_size: -; cdr3_aa: CASSLGPLSGREYF; cdr3_nt: TGTGCCAGCAGCTTGGGTCCACTTAGCGGGAGAGAGTACTTC
v_call: TRBV5-1; j_call: TRBJ2-1; d_call: TRBD1; clone_size: -; cdr3_aa: CASSLAETGVSYNEQFF; cdr3_nt: TGCGCCAGCAGCTTGGCCGAAACAGGGGTCTCCTACAATGAGCAGTTCTTC
v_call: TRBV7-9; j_call: TRBJ2-3; d_call: TRBD2; clone_size: -; cdr3_aa: CASSAMTSGSTDTQYF; cdr3_nt: TGTGCCAGCAGCGCCATGACTAGCGGGAGCACAGATACGCAGTATTTT
v_call: TRBV5-1; j_call: TRBJ1-5; d_call: TRBD1; clone_size: once; cdr3_aa: CASSSTGGGQPQHF; cdr3_nt: TGCGCCAGCAGCTCTACAGGGGGCGGTCAGCCCCAGCATTTT
v_call: TRBV7-9; j_call: TRBJ2-1; d_call: -; clone_size: -; cdr3_aa: CASSFGDGQFF; cdr3_nt: TGTGCCAGCAGCTTTGGGGATGGGCAGTTCTTC
v_call: TRBV27; j_call: TRBJ2-3; d_call: -; clone_size: -; cdr3_aa: CASSSWGGRGSDTQYF; cdr3_nt: TGTGCCAGCAGTTCTTGGGGAGGACGCGGTTCAGATACGCAGTATTTT
v_call: TRBV28; j_call: TRBJ2-1; d_call: TRBD2; clone_size: -; cdr3_aa: CASNLEAGGSYNEQFF; cdr3_nt: TGTGCCAGCAATTTGGAAGCGGGAGGCTCCTACAATGAGCAGTTCTTC
v_call: TRBV20-1; j_call: TRBJ2-7; d_call: -; clone_size: -; cdr3_aa: CSARNNEQYF; cdr3_nt: TGCAGTGCAAGAAACAACGAGCAGTACTTC
v_call: TRBV9; j_call: TRBJ1-1; d_call: -; clone_size: -; cdr3_aa: CASSVWAANTEAFF; cdr3_nt: TGTGCCAGCAGCGTATGGGCAGCGAACACTGAAGCTTTCTTT
v_call: TRBV4-2; j_call: TRBJ2-1; d_call: -; clone_size: few; cdr3_aa: CASSQVGEEQFF; cdr3_nt: TGTGCCAGCAGCCAAGTGGGGGAAGAGCAGTTCTTC
v_call: TRBV15; j_call: TRBJ1-1; d_call: -; clone_size: many; cdr3_aa: CATSRDGRAGTEAFF; cdr3_nt: TGTGCCACCAGCAGAGATGGTCGGGCAGGTACTGAAGCTTTCTTT
v_call: TRBV7-2; j_call: TRBJ2-7; d_call: -; clone_size: -; cdr3_aa: CASSSLLTGYEQYF; cdr3_nt: TGTGCCAGCAGCTCACTTTTGACGGGGTACGAGCAGTACTTC
v_call: TRBV2; j_call: TRBJ2-7; d_call: -; clone_size: once; cdr3_aa: CASSEGSYPSEQYF; cdr3_nt: TGTGCCAGCAGTGAAGGGTCTTACCCATCCGAGCAGTACTTC
v_call: TRBV5-1; j_call: TRBJ2-3; d_call: TRBD2; clone_size: -; cdr3_aa: CASSNSGSTDTQYF; cdr3_nt: TGCGCCAGCAGCAATAGCGGGAGTACAGATACGCAGTATTTT
v_call: TRBV19; j_call: TRBJ2-1; d_call: TRBD1; clone_size: -; cdr3_aa: CASSSRTGNSYNEQFF; cdr3_nt: TGTGCCAGTAGTTCGCGGACAGGGAATTCCTACAATGAGCAGTTCTTC